These 8 T cell receptor beta chains share one sample of origin, sequenced in a study of blood T cells in healthy people across ages. A sample-barcoded 5' primer and a J-beta primer mix were used in a second PCR of about 6 to 12 cycles. Each CDR3 protein gets one entry after TCRdb re-called the 5' RACE reads with MiXCR. The top ten clones hold around 10% of a sample with 1.5 million to 2 million distinct CDR3 sequences, 30% to 40% of them seen once. The sample consisted of blood. These receptors were obtained from a woman in her thirties in good health.

This clonotype has only a few counts. The chain employs TRBV20-1 and TRBJ2-3; 10 bases fit TRBD2. Germline CDR1 and CDR2: DFQATT and SNEGSKA (reference sequence). The CDR3 extends over 18 amino acids. V lost 5 bases and J lost 2; bases outside the gene matches: 16. The CDR3 protein is CSARTSPAGGRPTDTQYF. CDR3 nucleotide sequence: TGCAGTGCTCGAACGTCCCCAGCGGGGGGGCGTCCCACAGATACGCAGTATTTT.

This clonotype appeared many times. The chain combines TRBV12-5 with TRBJ2-3; 9 bases agree with TRBD1. CDR3 length: 14 amino acids. Germline V CDR1 and CDR2: LGHNT, FRNRAP. V gave up 6 bases and J gave up 5 bases; unmatched junction bases: 6. Written as DNA, the CDR3 is TGTGCTAGTGGGCCGGGACAGGGAGGAGATACGCAGTATTTT. Amino acids: CASGPGQGGDTQYF. The full variable domain, rest sourced from reference TRBV12-5 and TRBJ2-3, is DARVTQTPRHKVTEMGQEVTMRCQPILGHNTVFWYRQTMMQGLELLAYFRNRAPLDDSGMPKDRFSAEMPDATLATLKIQPSEPRDSAVYFCASGPGQGGDTQYFGPGTRLTVL.

V is TRBV5-4 and J is TRBJ1-2; perhaps TRBD1 as D (6 bases). Trimming took 3 bases from V and 7 from J, leaving 22 bases between them. This CDR3 region has 16 residues. Germline V lookup: CDR1 SGHNT, CDR2 YYREEE (reference sequence). The CDR3 sequence is CASSSLIQGVRPGYTF. As DNA, the CDR3 is TGTGCCAGCAGCTCATTAATACAGGGAGTCCGTCCTGGCTACACCTTC.

The V and J genes are TRBV30 and TRBJ1-4, with 9 bases fitting TRBD1. From germline, CDR1 is GTSNPN and CDR2 SVGIG (reference sequence). V lost 4 bases to trimming and J lost 6 bases; unmatched junction nucleotides: 3. This CDR3 has 13 amino acids. The CDR3 DNA reads TGTGCCTGGATGGACAGGGGCGATGAAAAACTGTTTTTT. It specifies CAWMDRGDEKLFF.

The J gene is TRBJ2-5, the V gene TRBV4-1, with TRBD2 matching 9 bases. This CDR3 has 15 amino acids. Germline-derived CDR1 and CDR2 are MGHRA and YSYEKL. V was pared by 0 bases and J by 5 bases, with 4 bases of the junction left unmatched. The CDR3 region is CASSQDGRGGETQYF. CDR3 in DNA: TGCGCCAGCAGCCAAGATGGGCGGGGGGGGGAGACCCAGTACTTC.

This clonotype was detected a few times. This chain joins TRBV5-5 and TRBJ2-2; D might be TRBD1 (6 bases). Trimming stripped 5 bases from V and 1 base from J, with 12 bases between. The germline CDR1 and CDR2 sequences are SGHKS and YYEKEE (reference sequence). The CDR3 runs to 15 residues. This chain's CDR3 is CASRSQGGNTGELFF. CDR3 nucleotides: TGTGCCAGCAGATCACAAGGGGGGAACACCGGGGAGCTGTTTTTT.

This clonotype has at least ten counts. The chain recombines TRBV25-1 with TRBJ1-2; D may be TRBD1 (6 bases). This CDR3 region has 13 residues. CDR1 is MGHDK and CDR2 is SYGVNS in the germline V gene. Deletions cut 4 bases from V and 4 bases from J, with 10 bases between. This CDR3 is CASSVQGSYGYTF. The CDR3 DNA reads as TGTGCCAGCAGTGTTCAGGGGTCCTATGGCTACACCTTC.

The chain joins TRBV6-6 to TRBJ1-1, with D maybe TRBD1 (5 bases). V was cut by 7 bases and J by 3 bases, with 12 bases left in between. The CDR3 spans 13 residues. The germline CDR1 and CDR2 sequences are MNHNY and SVGAGI (reference sequence). CDR3 sequence: CASKRLGDTEAFF. The CDR3 DNA reads TGTGCCAGCAAAAGGTTGGGGGACACTGAAGCTTTCTTT.